The 28 T cell receptor beta chains given below trace back to one sample, sequenced in a study of siplizumab effects on memory and regulatory T cells. TCRdb's table, derived via immunoSEQ multiplex PCR, lists solely in-frame clones and lacks some. The sample lists fewer than 80,000 clones, 93% occurring once. Material: CD8+ T cells sorted from blood. All receptors come from a human donor in good health.

The chain is built from TRBV4-2 and TRBJ1-5; the match to TRBD1 covers 7 bases. This CDR3 has 15 amino acids. Germline V CDR1 and CDR2: LGHNA, YNFKEQ. The V gene end was trimmed by 4 bases and the J gene end by 3 bases; junction bases not matched to a gene: 6. The CDR3 DNA reads as TGTGCCAGCAGCCCCGAAGGGACAGCCAATCAGCCCCAGCATTTT. Protein sequence: CASSPEGTANQPQHF.

Turning to this clone: The sample has other DNA sequences that encode this CDR3 too. The chain employs TRBV27 and TRBJ2-7; 9 bases are a match to TRBD1. Germline trimming cut 5 bases from V and 3 bases from J; bases unmatched to any gene: 2. CDR1 and CDR2 (germline): MNHEY, SMNVEV (reference sequence). This CDR3 comprises 13 residues. CDR3 sequence reads: CASSPTGGYEQYF. The CDR3 DNA reads TGTGCCAGCAGTCCGACAGGGGGCTACGAGCAGTACTTC.

V usage is TRBV4-2 and J usage is TRBJ1-1, with 11 bases that match TRBD1. The trim removed 3 bases at V and 6 bases at J, leaving 3 bases unmatched. The CDR3 is 14 residues long. Germline assignment: CDR1 LGHNA and CDR2 YNFKEQ. Here the CDR3 reads CASSQGTGGSEAFF. CDR3 DNA: TGTGCCAGCAGCCAGGGGACAGGGGGGTCTGAAGCTTTCTTT.

Only a few counts were recorded for this clone. V and J are TRBV29-1 and TRBJ2-2; either TRBD1 or TRBD2 may supply D (7 bases each). CDR1 is SQVTM, CDR2 ANQGSEA, per germline. V was clipped by 7 bases and J by 3 bases, with 15 bases between them. This CDR3 contains 14 residues. The CDR3 nucleotides are TGCAGCGCGCGAGCAGGGGGGGACACCGGGGAGCTGTTTTTT. It yields the protein CSARAGGDTGELFF.

The V gene is TRBV7-6, the J gene TRBJ2-1; 9 nucleotides line up with TRBD1. The CDR3 has 13 amino acids. V gave up 5 bases and J gave up 8 bases; unmatched junction bases: 4. The germline gives CDR1 SGHVS, CDR2 FNYEAQ. The CDR3 coding sequence is TGTGCCAGCAGCCAAACAGGGGGCGATGAGCAGTTCTTC. It specifies CASSQTGGDEQFF. The full variable domain, its missing parts supplied by reference TRBV7-6 and TRBJ2-1, is GAGVSQSPRYKVTKRGQDVALRCDPISGHVSLYWYRQALGQGPEFLTYFNYEAQQDKSGLPNDRFSAERPEGSISTLTIQRTEQRDSAMYRCASSQTGGDEQFFGPGTRLTVL.

The rearrangement uses TRBV7-2 and TRBJ1-1; D remains unclear. Deletions cut 4 bases from V and 4 bases from J, with 7 bases between. Germline values: CDR1 SGHTA, CDR2 FQGNSA. CDR3 size: 12 residues. CDR3 bases: TGTGCCAGCAGCTGGATCGGCACTGAAGCTTTCTTT. Translating it yields CASSWIGTEAFF.

The V and J genes are TRBV5-1 and TRBJ2-7; the D gene is possibly TRBD2 (6 bases). The CDR3 runs to 14 residues. V was clipped by 4 bases and J by 0 bases, with 11 bases between them. Per germline, CDR1 SGHRS and CDR2 YFSETQ. As DNA, the CDR3 is TGCGCCAGCAGCCCTGGAGGGGACTCCTACGAGCAGTACTTC. Translated: CASSPGGDSYEQYF.

The CDR3 sequence is CASSLDRAIPTDTQYF. The CDR3 nucleotides read TGTGCCAGCAGCCTGGACAGGGCAATACCCACAGATACGCAGTATTTT. V is TRBV21-1 and J is TRBJ2-3; TRBD1 is the table's D call and was not checked against the DNA. TRBV21-1 is a known pseudogene. This CDR3 has 16 amino acids.

This rearrangement joins TRBV9 to TRBJ2-7, with 7 nucleotides matching TRBD1. Trimming took 0 bases from V and 7 from J; bases not matched to a gene: 7. The CDR3 spans 14 residues. Germline V gene sequence: CDR1 SGDLS, CDR2 YYNGEE. The CDR3 region is CASSVGDREIEQYF. For the CDR3, the DNA is TGTGCCAGCAGCGTAGGTGACAGGGAAATAGAGCAGTACTTC.

The V call is TRBV28, the J call TRBJ1-5; possible D gene TRBD1, 6 bases. The germline gives CDR1 MDHEN, CDR2 SYDVKM. The CDR3 runs to 17 residues. Trimming stripped 6 bases from V and 1 base from J, with 19 bases between. The DNA of the CDR3 is TGTGCCAGCAGCTGGGGGCTTCACAGGGTGAGCAATCAGCCCCAGCATTTT. The encoded protein is CASSWGLHRVSNQPQHF.

This chain links TRBV11-2 with TRBJ2-7; 8 bases agree with TRBD2. The length of the CDR3 is 16 residues. V was clipped by 1 base and J by 0 bases; unmatched bases: 5. CDR1 and CDR2 from the germline V gene are SGHAT and FQNNGV. CDR3 sequence: CASSLGWGLDSYEQYF. In DNA form, the CDR3 reads TGTGCCAGCAGCTTAGGGTGGGGACTAGACTCCTACGAGCAGTACTTC. The variable domain in full, with the rest retrieved from reference TRBV11-2 and TRBJ2-7, is EAGVAQSPRYKIIEKRQSVAFWCNPISGHATLYWYQQILGQGPKLLIQFQNNGVVDDSQLPKDRFSAERLKGVDSTLKIQPAKLEDSAVYLCASSLGWGLDSYEQYFGPGTRLTVT.

As for this clone: The germline gene is not matched at one end of the junction; a read error may be the cause. V and J are TRBV7-3 and TRBJ2-3; 14 nucleotides agree with TRBD2. CDR3 size: 18 residues. Germline CDR1 reads SGHTA; CDR2 reads FQGTGA. The CDR3 bases are TGTGCCAGCAGCGTAACCGGGACTAGCGGGGGTAGGATAGATACGCAGTATTTT. Translation: CASSVTGTSGGRIDTQYF.

The chain couples TRBV11-1 to TRBJ2-5, with 8 bases identical to TRBD1. The CDR3 extends over 15 amino acids. Germline trimming cut 4 bases from V and 2 bases from J; bases unmatched to any gene: 6. CDR1 SGHAT and CDR2 FQDESV come from the germline V gene (reference sequence). CDR3 nucleotide sequence: TGTGCCAGCAGCTCACGGACAGGGTTACAAGAGACCCAGTACTTC. Translation gives CASSSRTGLQETQYF.

V and J are TRBV21-1 and TRBJ1-1; the table names TRBD1, a call not compared with the DNA. TRBV21-1 is classified as a pseudogene. This CDR3 has 23 residues. The CDR3 DNA is TGTGCCAGCAGCAAGAAGCACTCAGCGGACAGGGGCCTAGCAAAGAGATCAAACACTGAAGCTTTCTTT. The encoded protein is CASSKKHSADRGLAKRSNTEAFF.

The V call is TRBV27, the J call TRBJ2-1; 7 bases agree with TRBD1. CDR1 is MNHEY, CDR2 SMNVEV, per germline (reference sequence). CDR3 length: 15 residues. The V segment lost 4 bases and the J segment 5 bases; nucleotides outside the gene matches: 8. The CDR3: CASSSPGQHNNEQFF. CDR3 coding DNA: TGTGCCAGCAGTTCCCCGGGACAGCACAACAATGAGCAGTTCTTC.

The rearrangement uses TRBV6-1 and TRBJ2-7; possible D gene TRBD2, 5 bases. The CDR3 has 14 residues. In germline, CDR1 is MNHNS, CDR2 SASEGT. The germline V and J ends were trimmed by 5 bases and 5 bases, with 16 bases remaining between them. The CDR3 region has the DNA TGTGCCAGCAGTTATATATGGACCGGGGACGAGCAGTACTTC. As protein: CASSYIWTGDEQYF.

J is TRBJ1-2 and V is TRBV4-2, with D possibly being TRBD1 (5 bases). The CDR3 sequence is 16 residues long. Germline values: CDR1 LGHNA, CDR2 YNFKEQ. The V gene lost 0 bases and the J gene lost 0 bases, with 11 bases spanning the gap. The CDR3 bases are TGTGCCAGCAGCCAAGAGGGCAGGGATCCTAACTATGGCTACACCTTC. Its protein product is CASSQEGRDPNYGYTF.

This clone was seen once. The chain uses TRBV4-2 and TRBJ2-1; D may be TRBD1 (6 bases). There are 13 residues in the CDR3. The germline CDR1 and CDR2 sequences are LGHNA and YNFKEQ. Trimming cost V 1 base and J 10 bases, with 11 bases left between them. The CDR3 nucleotides are TGTGCCAGCAGCCAAGGGGTTGGGGGCGAGCAGTTCTTC. This sequence encodes CASSQGVGGEQFF.

The chain couples TRBV7-6 to TRBJ2-1; tentatively, D is TRBD2 (5 bases). V was shortened by 4 bases and J by 6 bases, with 10 bases between the two germline ends. The germline V gene has CDR1 SGHVS and CDR2 FNYEAQ. The length of the CDR3 is 13 residues. The CDR3 coding sequence is TGTGCCAGCAGCTCCGGGATATTCAATGAGCAGTTCTTC. Protein sequence: CASSSGIFNEQFF. Using reference TRBV7-6 and TRBJ2-1 for the parts outside the CDR3, the full variable domain is GAGVSQSPRYKVTKRGQDVALRCDPISGHVSLYWYRQALGQGPEFLTYFNYEAQQDKSGLPNDRFSAERPEGSISTLTIQRTEQRDSAMYRCASSSGIFNEQFFGPGTRLTVL.

The V call is TRBV9, the J call TRBJ1-3, with no clear D. The CDR3 runs to 15 residues. Germline loops: CDR1 SGDLS, CDR2 YYNGEE. V dropped 3 bases and J dropped 4 bases, with 14 bases sitting between them. The CDR3 region is CASSGRSGHGNTIYF. CDR3 DNA: TGTGCCAGCAGCGGCCGTTCTGGGCACGGAAACACCATATATTTT.

This chain links TRBV18 with TRBJ2-3; D remains ambiguous. V was trimmed by 2 bases and J by 6 bases, leaving 18 bases between them. Germline CDR1 and CDR2: KGHSH and LQKENI. The CDR3 consists of 16 residues. DNA of the CDR3: TGTGCCAGCTCACCAAGTGGGCCCACCTTGGCCGATACGCAGTATTTT. It translates to CASSPSGPTLADTQYF.

The chain combines TRBV5-1 with TRBJ2-3; possible D gene TRBD1, 5 bases. Germline V CDR1 and CDR2: SGHRS, YFSETQ. This CDR3 region has 15 residues. Trimming took off 0 bases at V and 5 bases at J, with 13 bases between the two ends. The CDR3 protein is CASSLGQGFGDTQYF. In DNA, the CDR3 is TGCGCCAGCAGCTTGGGCCAGGGCTTTGGAGATACGCAGTATTTT. Complete variable domain (other parts from reference TRBV5-1 and TRBJ2-3): KAGVTQTPRYLIKTRGQQVTLSCSPISGHRSVSWYQQTPGQGLQFLFEYFSETQRNKGNFPGRFSGRQFSNSRSEMNVSTLELGDSALYLCASSLGQGFGDTQYFGPGTRLTVL.

The rearrangement joins TRBV4-2 to TRBJ2-2; no firm D call. Germline CDR1 is LGHNA and CDR2 is YNFKEQ. V lost 7 bases to trimming and J lost 5 bases, with 8 bases between them. This CDR3 is built from 12 residues. The CDR3, as DNA: TGTGCCAGCATCACTGTGACCGGGGAGCTGTTTTTT. Encoded protein: CASITVTGELFF.

The CDR3 DNA reads as TGCGCCAGCAGTCAATCAGGGCTAGATTCACCCCTCCACTTT. Translating gives CASSQSGLDSPLHF. The rearrangement uses TRBV23-1 and TRBJ1-6, with D unclear. TRBV23-1 qualifies as an ORF whose function is uncertain. Trimming shortened V by 0 bases and J by 8 bases, and 8 bases separated the two germline ends. This CDR3 spans 14 amino acids.

This clone is a singleton in its sample. V is TRBV10-2 and J is TRBJ2-7, with 7 bases fitting TRBD1. The CDR3 spans 13 residues. Germline CDR1 and CDR2: WSHSY and SAAADI. V shed 6 bases, J shed 3 bases, and the junction held 5 bases outside the gene matches. CDR3 residues: CASRAGGDYEQYF. The CDR3 DNA sequence: TGCGCCAGCAGGGCAGGGGGAGACTACGAGCAGTACTTC.

The chain has TRBV29-1 and TRBJ2-3; TRBD1 aligns across 9 bases. V lost 1 base, J lost 4 bases, and 6 bases stayed unmatched. The CDR3 consists of 15 residues. Germline values: CDR1 SQVTM, CDR2 ANQGSEA. The CDR3 nucleotides are TGCAGCGTTGAAGGGGGACAGGGTTTTTCAGATACGCAGTATTTT. Protein product: CSVEGGQGFSDTQYF.

The chain carries TRBV11-3 and TRBJ2-1, with a tentative D call TRBD2 (6 bases). V dropped 5 bases and J dropped 9 bases, with 14 bases sitting between them. From germline, CDR1 is SGHNT and CDR2 YENEEA. This CDR3 region has 13 residues. CDR3 in DNA: TGTGCCAGCAGCCCGACTAGTTTTGGTGAGCAGTTCTTC. Translation gives CASSPTSFGEQFF.

The chain uses TRBV14 and TRBJ2-6; D remains ambiguous. Trimming left V 0 bases short and J 0 bases short, with 9 bases between. The CDR3 is made up of 17 amino acids. The germline V gene encodes CDR1 SGHDN and CDR2 FVKESK. Here the CDR3 reads CASSQDSRDSGANVLTF. The CDR3 DNA sequence: TGTGCCAGCAGCCAAGATAGTAGGGACTCTGGGGCCAACGTCCTGACTTTC.